This T cell receptor beta chain was recorded in a study of OX40 agonist ivuxolimab in advanced cancers. Study context: Every patient in dose escalation had hepatocellular carcinoma, melanoma, renal cell or head and neck cancer.

Points from the study as a whole: On average, CD8+ T cells showed a greater number of expanded clones than CD4+. The study observed clonal expansion of CD4+ and CD8+ blood T cells by week 6 at 0.1 to 3.0 mg/kg.

A note on this clone: The antigen is not known.

Germline V gives CDR1 SGHRS, CDR2 YFSETQ. This CDR3 contains 14 residues. V lost 3 bases, J lost 0 bases, and 1 base stayed unmatched. The protocol was immunoSEQ multiplex PCR, while the TCRdb copy is restricted to in-frame clones and leaves out a portion. The sample includes approximately 62,000 clones, roughly 86% of them seen just once. Baseline was the first blood sampling point, followed by cycle 4 day 1 and cycle 7 day 1. The starting material was CD4+ or CD8+ T cells sorted from blood, obtained in a trial of the OX40 agonist ivuxolimab. The TCR originated in an adult with an advanced solid tumor such as melanoma, head and neck, liver or kidney cancer. This chain uses TRBV5-1 with TRBJ2-3; 7 bases map to TRBD1. The chain's CDR3 is CASSSGGSTDTQYF. DNA for the CDR3: TGCGCCAGCAGCTCAGGGGGTAGCACAGATACGCAGTATTTT. The whole variable domain, filled in from reference TRBV5-1 and TRBJ2-3, reads KAGVTQTPRYLIKTRGQQVTLSCSPISGHRSVSWYQQTPGQGLQFLFEYFSETQRNKGNFPGRFSGRQFSNSRSEMNVSTLELGDSALYLCASSSGGSTDTQYFGPGTRLTVL.